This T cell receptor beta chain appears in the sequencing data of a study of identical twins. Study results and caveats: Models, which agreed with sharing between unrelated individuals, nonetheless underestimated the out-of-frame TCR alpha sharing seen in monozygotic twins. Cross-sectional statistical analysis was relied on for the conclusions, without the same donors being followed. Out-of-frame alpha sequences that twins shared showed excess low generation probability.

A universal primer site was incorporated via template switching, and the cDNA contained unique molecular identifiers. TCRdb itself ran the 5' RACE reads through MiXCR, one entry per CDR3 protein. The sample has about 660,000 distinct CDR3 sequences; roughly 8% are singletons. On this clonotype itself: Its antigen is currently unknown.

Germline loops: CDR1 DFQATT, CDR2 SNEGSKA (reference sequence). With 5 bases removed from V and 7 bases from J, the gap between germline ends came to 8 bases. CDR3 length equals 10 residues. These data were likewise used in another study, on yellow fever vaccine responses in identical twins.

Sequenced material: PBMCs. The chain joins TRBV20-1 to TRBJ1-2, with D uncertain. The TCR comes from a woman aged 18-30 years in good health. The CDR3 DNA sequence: TGCAGTGCTCCAGATGGTGGCTACACCTTC. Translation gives CSAPDGGYTF.